This section outlines one T cell receptor beta chain sequence together with its context. Its antigen is unidentified. This entry is derived from a study of CD8 T cells in Susac syndrome. This CDR3 is 14 amino acids long. Germline lookup yields CDR1 MNHEY and CDR2 SMNVEV (reference sequence). Trimming stripped 2 bases from V and 4 bases from J, with 11 bases between. Overall study results and limits: By the study's own acknowledgment, its TCR sequencing and HLA analysis included relatively few individuals.

Random hexamers primed reverse transcription of about 0.45 to 1 ug RNA. immunoSEQ multiplex PCR amplified TCR beta CDR3 across 54 Vbeta, 13 Jbeta. TCRdb used MiXCR to reprocess the immunoSEQ multiplex PCR reads, holding one entry per CDR3 protein. The repertoire holds 95,000 to 150,000 distinct CDR3 sequences, with more than 85% as singletons. The V call is TRBV27, the J call TRBJ2-5; D unclear. Sequenced sample: CD8+ T cells from PBMCs. The clonotype originates from a human donor with multiple sclerosis. The CDR3 region is CASSLGYGGETQYF. In nucleotides, the CDR3 is TGTGCCAGCAGTTTAGGTTATGGCGGAGAGACCCAGTACTTC.